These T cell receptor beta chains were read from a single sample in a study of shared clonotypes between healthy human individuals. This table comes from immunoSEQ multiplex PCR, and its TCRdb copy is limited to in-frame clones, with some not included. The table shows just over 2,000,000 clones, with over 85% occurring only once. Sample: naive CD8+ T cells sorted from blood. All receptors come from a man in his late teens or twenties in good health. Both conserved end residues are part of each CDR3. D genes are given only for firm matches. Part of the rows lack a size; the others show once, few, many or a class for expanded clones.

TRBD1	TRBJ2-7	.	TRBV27	TGTGCCAGCGGACAGGGGGCTGGGGAGCAGTACTTC	CASGQGAGEQYF
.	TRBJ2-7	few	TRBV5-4	TGTGCCAGCAGCTTGGTAGAGTCCTACGAGCAGTACTTC	CASSLVESYEQYF
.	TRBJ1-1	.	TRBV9	TGTGCCAGCAGCGACCCGGCGTCAGGGGTCACTGAAGCTTTCTTT	CASSDPASGVTEAFF
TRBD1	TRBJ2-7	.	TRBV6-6	TGTGCCAGCAGCCCGGGACAGGACTACGAGCAGTACTTC	CASSPGQDYEQYF
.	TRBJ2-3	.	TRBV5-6	TGTGCCAGCAGCTGGGGGGTGACAGAGACAGATACGCAGTATTTT	CASSWGVTETDTQYF
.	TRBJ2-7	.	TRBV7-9	TGTGCCAGCAGCTTTCCAGTCCTCGCGTCCTTTCTCGAGCAGTACTTC	CASSFPVLASFLEQYF
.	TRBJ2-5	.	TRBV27	TGTGCCAGCAGTACCGGGACGGACATCGGAGAGACCCAGTACTTC	CASSTGTDIGETQYF
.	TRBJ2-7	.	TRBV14	TGTGCCAGCAGCCAAGGGCCTCAGGGTTACTACGAGCAGTACTTC	CASSQGPQGYYEQYF
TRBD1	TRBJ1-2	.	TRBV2	TGTGCCAGCAGTGTTCGGACAGGGGCGGGTGGCTACACCTTC	CASSVRTGAGGYTF
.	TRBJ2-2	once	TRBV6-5	TGTGCCAGCAGTTACTCTCAGGGGACCCACACCGGGGAGCTGTTTTTT	CASSYSQGTHTGELFF
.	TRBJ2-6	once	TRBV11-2	TGTGCCAGCAGCTTAGTTACGGGTCTCTCCCGCTCTGGGGCCAACGTCCTGACTTTC	CASSLVTGLSRSGANVLTF
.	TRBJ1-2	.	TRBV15	TGTGCCACCAGCAGGGCCCGGGACGGAGATGGCTACACCTTC	CATSRARDGDGYTF
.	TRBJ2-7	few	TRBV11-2	TGTGCCAGCAGCATACGGACAGTTGGAGAGCAGTACTTC	CASSIRTVGEQYF
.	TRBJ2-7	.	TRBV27	TGTGCCAGCAGCCCGCGGGTAGGCGGCGAGCAGTACTTC	CASSPRVGGEQYF
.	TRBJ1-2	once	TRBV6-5	TGTGCCAGCAGTTACACGGACGGGAGCTATGGCTACACCTTC	CASSYTDGSYGYTF
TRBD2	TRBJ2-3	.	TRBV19	TGTGCCAGTAGTGTCGGGACTAGCGGGAGTATAGATACGCAGTATTTT	CASSVGTSGSIDTQYF
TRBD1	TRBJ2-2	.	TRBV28	TGTGCCAGCAGTCTTCAGGGGGAAACCGGGGAGCTGTTTTTT	CASSLQGETGELFF
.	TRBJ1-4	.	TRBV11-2	TGTGCCTCCCAGGGCGGTAATGAAAAACTGTTTTTT	CASQGGNEKLFF
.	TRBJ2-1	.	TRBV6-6	TGTGCCAGCAGTTACCTGGGACTGGGCCGTTACAATGAGCAGTTCTTC	CASSYLGLGRYNEQFF
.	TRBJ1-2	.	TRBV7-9	TGTGCCAGCAGCTCAGGGGTGAACTATGGCTACACCTTC	CASSSGVNYGYTF
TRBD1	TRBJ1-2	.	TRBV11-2	TGTGCCAGCAGCTTAGGACCCGGGACAGGGAATAACTATGGCTACACCTTC	CASSLGPGTGNNYGYTF
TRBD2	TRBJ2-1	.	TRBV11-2	TGTGCCAGCAGCTTAGTTTGGCTAGCGGGGGACAATGAGCAGTTCTTC	CASSLVWLAGDNEQFF
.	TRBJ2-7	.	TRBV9	TGTGCCAGCAGCCCCGGACAGGCGGGGGAGCAGTACTTC	CASSPGQAGEQYF
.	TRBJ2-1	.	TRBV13	TGTGCCAGCAGTTCCCACAGTGAGAGCTCCTACAATGAGCAGTTCTTC	CASSSHSESSYNEQFF
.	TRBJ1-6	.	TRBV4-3	TGCGCCAGCAGCCCATACCCGGGACCGAGAGATTCACCCCTCCACTTT	CASSPYPGPRDSPLHF
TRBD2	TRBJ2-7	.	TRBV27	TGTGCCAGCAGCCTGTGGGAGGGATTCGAGCAGTACTTC	CASSLWEGFEQYF
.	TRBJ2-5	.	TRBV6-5	TGTGCCAGCAATGGGGGTGTGGGGACCCAGTACTTC	CASNGGVGTQYF
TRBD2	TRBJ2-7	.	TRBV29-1	TGCAGCGTTGGGGGGACTAGTGATTTCTACGAGCAGTACTTC	CSVGGTSDFYEQYF
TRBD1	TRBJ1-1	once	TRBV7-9	TGTGCCAGCACCCCCGGGACAGCGAACACTGAAGCTTTCTTT	CASTPGTANTEAFF
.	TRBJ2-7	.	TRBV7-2	TGTGCCAGCAGCTTAAGGGGGAACCCCTACGAGCAGTACTTC	CASSLRGNPYEQYF
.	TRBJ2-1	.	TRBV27	TGTGCCAGCAGTCCGACAGCTACCCCCTACAATGAGCAGTTCTTC	CASSPTATPYNEQFF
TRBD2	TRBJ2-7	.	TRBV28	TGTGCCAGCAACGGGTGGGAGGGACCCGAGCAGTACTTC	CASNGWEGPEQYF
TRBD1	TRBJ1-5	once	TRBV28	TGTGCCAGCAGTCCCGACAGGGAAGTCAATCAGCCCCAGCATTTT	CASSPDREVNQPQHF
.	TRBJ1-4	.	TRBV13	TGTGCCAGCAGCGAGGGACTGTCTAATGAAAAACTGTTTTTT	CASSEGLSNEKLFF
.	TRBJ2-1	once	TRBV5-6	TGTGCCAGCAGCTTGGGAACAAGTTACAATGAGCAGTTCTTC	CASSLGTSYNEQFF
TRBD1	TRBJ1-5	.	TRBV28	TGTGCCAGCAGTCCGACCCGGGACAGGGGGGGAACGCGGCAGCCCCAGCATTTT	CASSPTRDRGGTRQPQHF
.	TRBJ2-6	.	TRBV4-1	TGCGCCAGCATGGCCGGGGCCAACGTCCTGACTTTC	CASMAGANVLTF
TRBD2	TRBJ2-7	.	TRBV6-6	TGTGCCAGCAGTCCGGGACTAGCGGGCCTCTCCTACGAGCAGTACTTC	CASSPGLAGLSYEQYF
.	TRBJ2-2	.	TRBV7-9	TGTGCCAGCAGCTTAAGGACGGGGGCCAGCTGGACCGGGGAGCTGTTTTTT	CASSLRTGASWTGELFF
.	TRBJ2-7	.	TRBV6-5	TGTGCCAGCAGTTCCTTTGGGGGGGCCAGCTCCTACGAGCAGTACTTC	CASSSFGGASSYEQYF
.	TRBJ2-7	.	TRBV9	TGTGCCAGCAGCCCAGGGCAGGGTCCTATCGAGCAGTACTTC	CASSPGQGPIEQYF
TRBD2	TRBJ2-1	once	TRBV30	TGTGCCTGGAGTGCGACTAGCGGCTACAATGAGCAGTTCTTC	CAWSATSGYNEQFF
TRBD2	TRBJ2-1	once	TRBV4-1	TGCGCCAGCAGCCCTCTGACTAGCGGGGGCTATGAGCAGTTCTTC	CASSPLTSGGYEQFF
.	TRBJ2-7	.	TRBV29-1	TGCAGCGGCGGGACAGCAACCTACGAGCAGTACTTC	CSGGTATYEQYF
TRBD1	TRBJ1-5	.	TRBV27	TGTGCCAGCAGACTGGGGGGACAGGGAGGCCAGCCCCAGCATTTT	CASRLGGQGGQPQHF
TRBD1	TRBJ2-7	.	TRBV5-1	TGCGCCAGCAGCCCCTCTAGGCCGGGACAGGGGTCCTACGAGCAGTACTTC	CASSPSRPGQGSYEQYF
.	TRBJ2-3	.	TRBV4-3	TGCGCCAGCAGCCAGGATACCACAGGGACCTACACAGATACGCAGTATTTT	CASSQDTTGTYTDTQYF
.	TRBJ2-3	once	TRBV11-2	TGTGCCAGCAGCCCCTTGTGGGGGGGCCTGGGAGATACGCAGTATTTT	CASSPLWGGLGDTQYF
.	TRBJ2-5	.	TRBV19	TGTGCCAGTAGTATGACAGCCACCCAAGAGACCCAGTACTTC	CASSMTATQETQYF
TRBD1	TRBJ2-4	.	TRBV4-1	TGCGCCAGCAGCGCAGGGGGAAGGAGTTTGGACATTCAGTACTTC	CASSAGGRSLDIQYF
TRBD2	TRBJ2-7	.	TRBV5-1	TGCGCCAGCAGTGCTCGAACTAGCGGGGCCTACGAGCAGTACTTC	CASSARTSGAYEQYF
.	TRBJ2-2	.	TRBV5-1	TGCGCCAGCAGCTTGGTTGGACAGACAAGCGGGAACACCGGGGAGCTGTTTTTT	CASSLVGQTSGNTGELFF
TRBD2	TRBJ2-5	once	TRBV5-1	TGCGCCAGCAGCTTGGACCTCTTAGCGGGGGAGCAAGAGACCCAGTACTTC	CASSLDLLAGEQETQYF
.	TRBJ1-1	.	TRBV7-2	TGTGCCAGCAGCTTATTTTTGGGGGCCACTGAAGCTTTCTTT	CASSLFLGATEAFF
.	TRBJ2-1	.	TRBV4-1	TGCGCCAGCAGCCAAATCGGTCAGGGCGATGAGCAGTTCTTC	CASSQIGQGDEQFF
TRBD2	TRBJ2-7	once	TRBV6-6	TGTGCCAGCAGTTGGAGTGCGGCGGGGGGACACAGGGAGCAGTACTTC	CASSWSAAGGHREQYF
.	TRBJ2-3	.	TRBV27	TGTGCCAGCAGTTTGGGCGGAGTCACAGATACGCAGTATTTT	CASSLGGVTDTQYF
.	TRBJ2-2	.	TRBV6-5	TGTGCCAGCCTTGGGATCGGTTCCGGGGAGCTGTTTTTT	CASLGIGSGELFF
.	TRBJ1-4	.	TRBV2	TGTGCCAGCAACGAGGACAGATCAACTAATGAAAAACTGTTTTTT	CASNEDRSTNEKLFF